The clone carrying this T cell receptor beta chain was seen a handful of times. Its antigen is still unknown. The data stem from a study of T-cell memory formation after mild COVID-19. The overall study: TCR clusters were mostly donor specific. Study-level results: Proof of SARS-CoV-2 specificity was absent for the second-wave clones that crested on day 37.

Germline loops: CDR1 SGHTA, CDR2 FQGTGA. This CDR3 comprises 16 residues. The V and J ends lost 5 bases and 0 bases, in that order; junction bases with no gene match: 6. UMIs and sample barcodes were carried by the TCR alpha and TCR beta cDNA libraries that 5'RACE produced using constant-segment primers. TCRdb analysed the 5' RACE reads with MiXCR anew, one entry per CDR3 protein. This table has about 560,000 distinct CDR3 sequences, less than 25% appearing once. The chain is built from TRBV7-3 and TRBJ1-1; TRBD1 matches 10 bases. The origin of this receptor is an adult woman who had mild COVID-19 (a few samples of this study predate the infection). Cell type and time point are not known. The source material was PBMCs or a T cell subset sorted from them (not recorded which). In DNA form, the CDR3 reads TGTGCCAGCAGCCTGACAGGGGGCAAAATGAACACTGAAGCTTTCTTT. Its protein product is CASSLTGGKMNTEAFF.